This entry lists 2 T cell receptor beta chains sequenced from one sample in a study of T cell clonotyping in hematopoietic cell transplantation. The data were produced by immunoSEQ multiplex PCR, yet TCRdb's version contains in-frame clones alone and is incomplete. The sample has tens of thousands of clones, more than 75% seen once. Documented time point: recipient sample about 28 days before transplant, after cytoreduction. The source was peripheral blood mononuclear cells, collected before stem cell transplant. These receptors all stem from a man between 60 and 75 years old with biphenotypic leukemia. Some clones in this sample may be carry-over from other donors' samples.

This clone was observed a few times. The gene calls are TRBV6-1 and TRBJ1-1; D perhaps matches TRBD1 (5 bases). The CDR3 has 15 residues. Germline V CDR1 and CDR2: MNHNS, SASEGT. Trimming left V 6 bases short and J 7 bases short, with 21 bases between. CDR3 amino acids: CASRIRPGLSDEAFF. CDR3 bases: TGTGCCAGCAGGATAAGACCGGGACTCAGTGATGAAGCTTTCTTT.

The chain carries TRBV19 and TRBJ1-5; 7 positions match TRBD1. There are 14 residues in the CDR3. Trimming at V came to 0 bases and at J to 9 bases, leaving 5 bases not matched to a gene. Germline-derived CDR1 and CDR2 are LNHDA and SQIVND (reference sequence). The CDR3 reads CASSIDSGTAPQHF. The DNA of the CDR3 is TGTGCCAGTAGTATAGATTCAGGGACAGCGCCCCAGCATTTT.